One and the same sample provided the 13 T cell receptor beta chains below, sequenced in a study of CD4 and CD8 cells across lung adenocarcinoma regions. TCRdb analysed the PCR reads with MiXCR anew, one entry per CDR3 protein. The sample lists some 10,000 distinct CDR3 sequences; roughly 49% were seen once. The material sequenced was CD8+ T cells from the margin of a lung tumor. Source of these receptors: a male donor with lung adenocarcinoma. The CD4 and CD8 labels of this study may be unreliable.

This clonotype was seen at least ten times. The CDR3: CASSFQETQYF. The CDR3 DNA follows: TGTGCCAGCAGCTTCCAAGAGACCCAGTACTTC. The chain recombines TRBV7-2 with TRBJ2-5; no reliable D call. Trimming took off 3 bases at V and 1 base at J, with 0 bases between the two ends. The CDR3 length is 11 residues. Germline CDR1 reads SGHTA; CDR2 reads FQGNSA.

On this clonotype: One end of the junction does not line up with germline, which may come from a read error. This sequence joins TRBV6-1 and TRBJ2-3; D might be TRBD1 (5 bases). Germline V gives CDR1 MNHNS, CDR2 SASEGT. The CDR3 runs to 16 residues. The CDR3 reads CASSELHRPRANAQYF. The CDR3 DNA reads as TGTGCCAGCAGTGAATTACACAGGCCTCGGGCAAATGCGCAGTATTTC.

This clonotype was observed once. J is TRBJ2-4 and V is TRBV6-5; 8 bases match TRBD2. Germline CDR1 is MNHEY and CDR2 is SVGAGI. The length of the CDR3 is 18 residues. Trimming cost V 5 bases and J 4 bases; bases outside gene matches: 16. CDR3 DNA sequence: TGTGCCAGCAGTACCCGAAGGGCTAGCGGGTACCTAAAAAACATTCAGTACTTC. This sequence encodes CASSTRRASGYLKNIQYF.

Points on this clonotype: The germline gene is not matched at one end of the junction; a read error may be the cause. CDR3 residues: CAGRGGHVQDTQYF. The CDR3 bases are TGTGCGGGCAGAGGGGGCCATGTCCAAGATACCCAGTACTTC. This rearrangement joins TRBV6-1 to TRBJ2-5; the match to TRBD1 covers 7 bases. Germline V gene lookup returns CDR1 MNHNS and CDR2 SASEGT. The CDR3 spans 14 residues.

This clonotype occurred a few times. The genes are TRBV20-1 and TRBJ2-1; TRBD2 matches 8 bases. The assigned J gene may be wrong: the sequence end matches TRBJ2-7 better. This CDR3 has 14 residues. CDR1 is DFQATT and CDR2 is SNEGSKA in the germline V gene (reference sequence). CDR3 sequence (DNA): TGCAGTGCTAGAGATACTAGCGGAGCCTACGAGCAGTACTTC. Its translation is CSARDTSGAYEQYF.

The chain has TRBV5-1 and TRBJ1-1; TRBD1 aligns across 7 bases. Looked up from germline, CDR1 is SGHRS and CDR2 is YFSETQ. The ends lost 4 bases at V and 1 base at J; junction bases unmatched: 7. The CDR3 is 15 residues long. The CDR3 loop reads CASSRLGQPNTEAFF. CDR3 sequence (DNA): TGCGCCAGCAGCCGACTGGGACAGCCGAACACTGAAGCTTTCTTT.

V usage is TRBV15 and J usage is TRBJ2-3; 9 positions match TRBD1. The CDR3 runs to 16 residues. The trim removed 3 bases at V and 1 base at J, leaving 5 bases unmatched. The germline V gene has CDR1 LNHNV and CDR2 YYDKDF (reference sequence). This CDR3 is CATSRTRTGGTDTQYF. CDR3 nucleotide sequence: TGTGCCACCAGCAGGACAAGGACAGGGGGCACAGATACGCAGTATTTT.

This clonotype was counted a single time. CDR3 protein: CASSLLPGADTEAFF. CDR3 DNA: TGTGCCAGCAGCTTACTCCCAGGGGCGGACACTGAAGCTTTCTTT. The chain is built from TRBV7-9 and TRBJ1-1; D perhaps matches TRBD1 (6 bases). The CDR3 sequence is 15 residues long. Trimming removed 2 bases at V and 3 bases at J, with 13 bases between. In germline, CDR1 is SEHNR, CDR2 FQNEAQ (reference sequence).

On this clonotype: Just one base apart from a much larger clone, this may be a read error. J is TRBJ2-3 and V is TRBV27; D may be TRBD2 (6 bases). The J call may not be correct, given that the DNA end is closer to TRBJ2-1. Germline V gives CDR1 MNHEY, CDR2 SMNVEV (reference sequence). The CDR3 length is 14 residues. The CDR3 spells CASSFETRGGTQFF. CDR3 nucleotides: TGTGCCAGCAGTTTTGAGACGCGGGGTGGGACCCAGTTCTTC.

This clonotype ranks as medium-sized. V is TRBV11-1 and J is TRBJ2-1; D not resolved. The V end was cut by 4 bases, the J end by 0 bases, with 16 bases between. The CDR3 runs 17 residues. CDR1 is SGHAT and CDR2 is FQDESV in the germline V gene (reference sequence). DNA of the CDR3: TGTGCCAGCAGCTCCCCCGGTGGGGAAAGCTCCTACAATGAGCAGTTCTTC. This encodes CASSSPGGESSYNEQFF.

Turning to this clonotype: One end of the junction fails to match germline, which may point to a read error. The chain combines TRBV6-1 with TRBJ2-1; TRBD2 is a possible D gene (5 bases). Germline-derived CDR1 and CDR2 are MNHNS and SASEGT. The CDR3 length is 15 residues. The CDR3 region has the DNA TGTGCCAGCAACCTAGAGACTATCGGCACCGATGAGCAGTTCTTT. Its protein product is CASNLETIGTDEQFF.

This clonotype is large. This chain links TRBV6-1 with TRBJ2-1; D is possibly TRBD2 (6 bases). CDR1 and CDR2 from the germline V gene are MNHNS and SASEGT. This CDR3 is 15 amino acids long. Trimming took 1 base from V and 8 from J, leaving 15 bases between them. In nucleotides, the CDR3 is TGTGCCAGCAGTGAAGGGGGCCAGTGGGGGGATGAGCAGTTCTTC. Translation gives CASSEGGQWGDEQFF.

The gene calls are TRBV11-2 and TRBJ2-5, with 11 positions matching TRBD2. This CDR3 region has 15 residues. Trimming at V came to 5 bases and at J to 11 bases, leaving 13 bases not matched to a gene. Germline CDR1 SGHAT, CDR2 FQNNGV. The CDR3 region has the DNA TGTGCCAGCAGCCTACCCGGACTAGCGGGTCCTGAGCAGTACTTC. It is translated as CASSLPGLAGPEQYF.